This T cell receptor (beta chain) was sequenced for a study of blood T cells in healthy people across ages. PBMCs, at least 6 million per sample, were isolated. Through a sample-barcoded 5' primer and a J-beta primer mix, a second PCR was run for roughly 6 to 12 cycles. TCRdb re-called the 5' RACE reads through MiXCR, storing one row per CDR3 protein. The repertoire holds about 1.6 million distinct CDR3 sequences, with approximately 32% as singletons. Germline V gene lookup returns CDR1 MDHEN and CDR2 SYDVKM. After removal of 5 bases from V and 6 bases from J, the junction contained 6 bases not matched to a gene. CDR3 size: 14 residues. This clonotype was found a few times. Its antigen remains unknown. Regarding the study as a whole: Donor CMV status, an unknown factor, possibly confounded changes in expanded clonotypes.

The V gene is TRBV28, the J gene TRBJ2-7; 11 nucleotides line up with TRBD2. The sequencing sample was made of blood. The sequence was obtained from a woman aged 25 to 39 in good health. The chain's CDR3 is CASSINSGRAEQYF. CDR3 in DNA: TGTGCCAGCAGTATTAATAGCGGGAGGGCCGAGCAGTACTTC.